This T cell receptor (beta chain) originates from a study of shared clonotypes between healthy human individuals. Overall study results and limits: An expected dependence of interdonor clonotype sharing on sequencing depth was noted.

Remarks on this clone: The antigen remains unidentified.

Germline CDR1 MNHNS, CDR2 SASEGT. Unmatched junction bases numbered 5, after V lost 4 bases and J lost 3 bases. CDR3 length: 14 amino acids. Profiled with immunoSEQ multiplex PCR; TCRdb holds only in-frame clones, not every one. The table records over 950,000 clones, around 77% of them present only once. The receptor's source is a man aged 18 to 30 in good health. Some clones in this sample may be carry-over from other donors' samples. The V gene is TRBV6-1, the J gene TRBJ2-7; 8 positions agree with TRBD1. Material for sequencing was memory CD4+ T cells from PBMCs. As for subset: CD45RA-negative fraction. CDR3 coding DNA: TGTGCCAGCAGTGTAGACAGGGGAAACTACGAGCAGTACTTC. As protein: CASSVDRGNYEQYF.